The 16 T cell receptor beta chains reported below all come from one sample, sequenced in a study of blood T cells in healthy people across ages. Through a sample-barcoded 5' primer and a J-beta primer mix, a second PCR was run for roughly 6 to 11 cycles. TCRdb recomputed calls from the 5' RACE reads with MiXCR, one row per CDR3 protein. The repertoire has over a million distinct CDR3 sequences, 35% to 45% of them found once; the top ten carry around 4%. Sample: blood. These receptors all come from a woman aged 18 to 35 in good health.

The rearrangement links TRBV7-2 to TRBJ2-1, with D hard to call. This CDR3 is built from 15 residues. V lost 1 base and J 9 bases, leaving 16 bases between the germline ends. From germline, CDR1 is SGHTA and CDR2 FQGNSA. In DNA form, the CDR3 reads TGTGCCAGCAGCTTAGTCCTCCCGTCTAATGGTGAGCAGTTCTTC. Protein product: CASSLVLPSNGEQFF.

This chain joins TRBV27 and TRBJ2-7; 11 bases match TRBD2. The ends lost 4 bases at V and 2 bases at J; junction bases unmatched: 10. Germline V gives CDR1 MNHEY, CDR2 SMNVEV (reference sequence). The CDR3 spans 17 residues. The chain's CDR3 is CASSSPPTSGVPYEQYF. The CDR3 DNA reads as TGTGCCAGCAGTTCACCGCCGACTAGCGGGGTTCCCTACGAGCAGTACTTC.

With regard to this clonotype: A read error may produce the germline difference seen at one junction end. The chain uses TRBV7-9 and TRBJ1-2; D not resolved. This CDR3 region has 14 residues. Per the germline V gene, CDR1 is SEHNR and CDR2 is FQNEAQ (reference sequence). The CDR3 spells CVSSRRISDYGYTF. In nucleotides, the CDR3 is TGTGTCAGCAGCCGCCGCATATCAGACTATGGCTACACCTTC.

The chain couples TRBV20-1 to TRBJ2-4; TRBD2 agrees at 8 bases. The better agreement between TRBJ2-7 and the DNA end casts doubt on the J call. This CDR3 has 14 amino acids. Per germline, CDR1 DFQATT and CDR2 SNEGSKA (reference sequence). CDR3 region: CSAESRGGFVEQYF. The CDR3 DNA sequence: TGCAGTGCTGAGTCCCGGGGGGGCTTTGTCGAGCAGTACTTC.

The chain carries TRBV13 and TRBJ2-6, with D possibly TRBD1 on 5 matching bases. This CDR3 is 18 amino acids long. In germline, CDR1 is PRHDT, CDR2 FYEKMQ (reference sequence). The V end was cut by 1 base, the J end by 4 bases, with 17 bases between. The CDR3 protein is CASSLESEQGNGANVLTF. The CDR3 DNA sequence: TGTGCCAGCAGCTTAGAATCGGAGCAGGGTAACGGGGCCAACGTCCTGACTTTC.

This chain joins TRBV15 and TRBJ2-7; D is possibly TRBD1 (5 bases). The last part of the DNA fits TRBJ2-4 better; the J call may be wrong. Germline CDR1 and CDR2: LNHNV and YYDKDF (reference sequence). CDR3 length equals 17 residues. CDR3 residues: CATSRGGRPLAKNIQYF. CDR3 DNA sequence: TGTGCCACCAGCAGAGGGGGCCGGCCCCTAGCCAAAAACATTCAGTACTTC.

This clonotype appeared a few times. This chain uses TRBV21-1 with TRBJ2-1; the table's D call of TRBD2 was not tested on the DNA. TRBV21-1 is a pseudogene locus. The CDR3 length is 13 residues. The CDR3 DNA reads TGTGCCAGGACTAGCGGGGAGGGAAATGAGCAGTTCTTC. It is translated as CARTSGEGNEQFF.

This clonotype was observed a few times. This chain links TRBV3-1 with TRBJ2-7, with 7 bases lining up with TRBD2. The CDR3 consists of 14 residues. CDR1 and CDR2 from the germline V gene are LGHDT and YNNKEL (reference sequence). The ends lost 3 bases at V and 2 bases at J; junction bases unmatched: 4. CDR3 sequence (DNA): TGTGCCAGCAGCCATACCCGGGAGGCCTACGAGCAGTACTTC. Amino acid sequence: CASSHTREAYEQYF.

The chain couples TRBV20-1 to TRBJ2-1; 8 nucleotides agree with TRBD2. This CDR3 region has 15 residues. Germline CDR1 is DFQATT and CDR2 is SNEGSKA (reference sequence). V was pared by 5 bases and J by 7 bases, with 13 bases of the junction left unmatched. The DNA for the CDR3 is TGCAGTGCTCGGGATAGACTAGCGTCATGGAATGAGCAGTTCTTC. As protein: CSARDRLASWNEQFF.

Remarks on this clonotype: It is likely a read error, because the conserved phenylalanine at the end of the CDR3 is missing. This chain connects TRBV29-1 to TRBJ2-5; a possible D gene is TRBD2 (6 bases). V lost 7 bases, J lost 11 bases, and 20 bases lay in between. The length of the CDR3 is 12 residues. Looked up from germline, CDR1 is SQVTM and CDR2 is ANQGSEA. CDR3 sequence: CSAGSPYNEQYL. In DNA, the CDR3 is TGCAGCGCCGGGAGCCCCTACAATGAGCAGTACTTA.

This clonotype was found a few times. The chain uses TRBV11-2 and TRBJ1-2; 7 bases are shared with TRBD1. The CDR3 loop spans 13 amino acids. The V and J ends lost 5 bases and 4 bases, in that order; junction bases with no gene match: 4. Germline V gives CDR1 SGHAT, CDR2 FQNNGV. CDR3 nucleotide sequence: TGTGCCAGCAGCCGGGACAGCATCTATGGCTACACCTTC. Protein: CASSRDSIYGYTF.

The genes are TRBV3-1 and TRBJ2-2, with 7 bases lining up with TRBD1. In germline, CDR1 is LGHDT, CDR2 YNNKEL (reference sequence). The CDR3 totals 14 residues. J was trimmed by 3 bases and V by 6 bases; bases with no gene match: 4. Here the CDR3 reads CASRLQGDTGELFF. CDR3 coding DNA: TGTGCCAGCAGACTGCAGGGGGACACCGGGGAGCTGTTTTTT.

This chain connects TRBV29-1 to TRBJ2-4; unclear D gene. V was pared by 4 bases and J by 2 bases, with 6 bases between. The CDR3 length is 12 residues. The V gene's germline CDR1 is SQVTM and CDR2 ANQGSEA. CDR3 coding DNA: TGCAGCGTTGGGCAGACCAAAAACATTCAGTACTTC. Its protein is CSVGQTKNIQYF.

The table lists this clonotype with a few counts. V gene TRBV20-1 combines with J gene TRBJ2-3, with D tentatively TRBD2 (7 bases). CDR3 size: 14 residues. Germline CDR1 is DFQATT and CDR2 is SNEGSKA (reference sequence). Between the trimmed V and J ends, which lost 3 bases and 7 bases, there was a span of 17 bases. The DNA of the CDR3 is TGCAGTGCTAGCTTCGGGGGGCCGGGGAATACGCAGTATTTT. Its protein product is CSASFGGPGNTQYF.

The rearrangement links TRBV9 to TRBJ1-1; 10 nucleotides line up with TRBD1. The junction had 11 bases not matched to a gene; V was cut back by 5 bases and J by 4 bases. The CDR3 runs 16 residues. Germline V gene sequence: CDR1 SGDLS, CDR2 YYNGEE. CDR3 in DNA: TGTGCCAGCAGTCAGACAGGGGGCGGGGGGAGCACTGAAGCTTTCTTT. Translating it yields CASSQTGGGGSTEAFF.

V is TRBV4-1 and J is TRBJ2-5, with 7 bases matching TRBD2. Losses at the gene ends were 0 bases for V and 5 bases for J; bases not matched to a gene: 6. Germline loops: CDR1 MGHRA, CDR2 YSYEKL. CDR3 size: 15 residues. The CDR3 region has the DNA TGCGCCAGCAGCCAAGAGGCTAGCGGTCAGGAGACCCAGTACTTC. Translation: CASSQEASGQETQYF.